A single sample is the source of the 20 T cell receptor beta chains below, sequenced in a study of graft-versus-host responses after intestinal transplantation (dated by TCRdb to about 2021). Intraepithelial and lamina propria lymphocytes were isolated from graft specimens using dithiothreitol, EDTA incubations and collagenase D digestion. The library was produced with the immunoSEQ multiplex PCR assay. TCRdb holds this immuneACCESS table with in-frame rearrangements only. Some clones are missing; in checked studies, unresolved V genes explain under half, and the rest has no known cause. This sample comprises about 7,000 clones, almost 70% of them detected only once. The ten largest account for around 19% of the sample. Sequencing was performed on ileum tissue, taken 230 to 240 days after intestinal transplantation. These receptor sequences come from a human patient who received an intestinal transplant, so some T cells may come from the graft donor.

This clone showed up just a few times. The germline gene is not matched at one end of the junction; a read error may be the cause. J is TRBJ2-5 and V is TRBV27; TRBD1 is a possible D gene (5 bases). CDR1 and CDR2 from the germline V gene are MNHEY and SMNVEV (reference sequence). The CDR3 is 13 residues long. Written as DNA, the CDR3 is TGTGCCAGCCGCCCGGACAACCAAGAGTCCCAGTACTTC. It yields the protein CASRPDNQESQYF.

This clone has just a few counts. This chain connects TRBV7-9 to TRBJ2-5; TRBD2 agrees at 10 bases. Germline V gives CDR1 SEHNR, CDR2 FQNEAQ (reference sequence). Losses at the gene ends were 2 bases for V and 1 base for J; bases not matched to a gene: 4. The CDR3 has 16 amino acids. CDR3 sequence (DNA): TGTGCCAGCAGCTTAAGTAGCGGGGGGCCCCAAGAGACCCAGTACTTC. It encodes CASSLSSGGPQETQYF.

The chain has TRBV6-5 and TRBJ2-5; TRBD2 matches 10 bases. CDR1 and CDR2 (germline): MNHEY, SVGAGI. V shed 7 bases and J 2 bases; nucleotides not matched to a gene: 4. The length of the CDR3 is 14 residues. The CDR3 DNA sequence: TGTGCCAGCAATAGCGGGGGGCCTCAAGAGACCCAGTACTTC. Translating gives CASNSGGPQETQYF.

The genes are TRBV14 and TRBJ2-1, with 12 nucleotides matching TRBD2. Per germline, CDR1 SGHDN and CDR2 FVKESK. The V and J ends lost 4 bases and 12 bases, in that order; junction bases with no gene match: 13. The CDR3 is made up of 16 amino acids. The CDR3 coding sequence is TGTGCCAGCAGCCGGAAGAGCGCTAGCGGGGGGGGAGGGCAGTTCTTC. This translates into CASSRKSASGGGGQFF.

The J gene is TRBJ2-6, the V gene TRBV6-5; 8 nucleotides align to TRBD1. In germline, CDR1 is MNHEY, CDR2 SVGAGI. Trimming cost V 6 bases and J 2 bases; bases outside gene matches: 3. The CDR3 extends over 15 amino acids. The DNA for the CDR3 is TGTGCCAGCAGGACAGGGGTAGCTGGGGCCAACGTCCTGACTTTC. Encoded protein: CASRTGVAGANVLTF.

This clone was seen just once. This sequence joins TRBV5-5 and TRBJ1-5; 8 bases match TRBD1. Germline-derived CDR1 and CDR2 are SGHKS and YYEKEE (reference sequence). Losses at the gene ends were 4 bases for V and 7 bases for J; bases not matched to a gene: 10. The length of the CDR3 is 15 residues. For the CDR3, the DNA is TGTGCCAGCAGCATAGGACAGGGCATCCCCCAGCCCCAGCATTTT. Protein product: CASSIGQGIPQPQHF.

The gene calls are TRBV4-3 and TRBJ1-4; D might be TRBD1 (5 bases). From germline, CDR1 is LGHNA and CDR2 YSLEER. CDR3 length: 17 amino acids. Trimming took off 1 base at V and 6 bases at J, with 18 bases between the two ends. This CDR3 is CASSQGQGGRRYEKLFF. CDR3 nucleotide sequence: TGCGCCAGCAGCCAAGGTCAGGGAGGAAGGAGGTATGAAAAACTGTTTTTT.

The CDR3 protein is CASSLLFQGLGTDTQYF. In DNA form, the CDR3 reads TGTGCCAGCAGCTTGCTTTTCCAGGGATTGGGCACAGATACGCAGTATTTT. The chain couples TRBV5-8 to TRBJ2-3; weak D call: TRBD1 (5 bases). This CDR3 comprises 17 residues. V was shortened by 1 base and J by 1 base, with 16 bases between the two germline ends. Germline V CDR1 and CDR2: SGHTS, YDEGEE.

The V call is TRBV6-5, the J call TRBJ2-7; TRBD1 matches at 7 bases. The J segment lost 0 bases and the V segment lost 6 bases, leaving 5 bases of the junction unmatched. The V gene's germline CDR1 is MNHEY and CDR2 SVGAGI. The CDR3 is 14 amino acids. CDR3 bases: TGTGCCAGCAGGACCCCAGGGGGCTCCTACGAGCAGTACTTC. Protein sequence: CASRTPGGSYEQYF.

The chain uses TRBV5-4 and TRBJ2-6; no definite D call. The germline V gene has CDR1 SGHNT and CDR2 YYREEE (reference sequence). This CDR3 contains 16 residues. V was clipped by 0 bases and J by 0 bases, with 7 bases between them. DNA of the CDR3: TGTGCCAGCAGCTTGGATTGGTACTCTGGGGCCAACGTCCTGACTTTC. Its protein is CASSLDWYSGANVLTF.

CDR3 region: CASDPGQKQETQYF. CDR3 DNA sequence: TGTGCCAGCGATCCCGGACAGAAGCAAGAGACCCAGTACTTC. The chain joins TRBV2 to TRBJ2-5; D is perhaps TRBD1 (6 bases). Germline V gene lookup returns CDR1 SNHLY and CDR2 FYNNEI. V lost 8 bases and J 2 bases, leaving 15 bases between the germline ends. This CDR3 contains 14 residues.

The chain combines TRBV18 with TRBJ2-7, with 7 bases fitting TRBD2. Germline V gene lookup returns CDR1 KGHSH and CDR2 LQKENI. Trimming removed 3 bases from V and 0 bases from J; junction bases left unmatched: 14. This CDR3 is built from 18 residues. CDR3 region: CASSPTRRAGRTSYEQYV. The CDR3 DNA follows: TGTGCCAGCTCACCCACTCGAAGAGCGGGGCGAACCTCCTACGAGCAGTACGTC.

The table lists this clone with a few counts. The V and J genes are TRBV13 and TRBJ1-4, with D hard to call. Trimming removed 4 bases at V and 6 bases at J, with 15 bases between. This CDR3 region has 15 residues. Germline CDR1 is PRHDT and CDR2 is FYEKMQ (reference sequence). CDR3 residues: CASSSHAGRDEKLFF. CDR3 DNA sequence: TGTGCCAGCAGCTCCCACGCCGGACGGGATGAAAAACTGTTTTTT.

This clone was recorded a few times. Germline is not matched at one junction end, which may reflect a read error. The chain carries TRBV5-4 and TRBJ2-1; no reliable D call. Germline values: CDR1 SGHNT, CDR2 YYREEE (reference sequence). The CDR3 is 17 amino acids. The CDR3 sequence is CASSQDYGNPNYNEQFF. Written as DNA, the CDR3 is TGCGCCAGCAGCCAAGATTATGGGAACCCAAACTACAATGAGCAGTTCTTC.

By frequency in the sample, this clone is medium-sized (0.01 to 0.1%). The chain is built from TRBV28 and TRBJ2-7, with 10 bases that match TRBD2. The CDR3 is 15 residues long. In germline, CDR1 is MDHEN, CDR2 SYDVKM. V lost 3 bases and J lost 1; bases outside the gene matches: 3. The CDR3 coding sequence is TGTGCCAGCAGTTTTAGCGGGGGGATGTCCTACGAGCAGTACGTC. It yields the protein CASSFSGGMSYEQYV.

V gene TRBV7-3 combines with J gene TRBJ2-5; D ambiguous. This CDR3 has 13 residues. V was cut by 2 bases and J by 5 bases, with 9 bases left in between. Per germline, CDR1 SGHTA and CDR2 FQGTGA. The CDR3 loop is CASSLFGEETQYF. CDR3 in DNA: TGTGCCAGCAGCTTATTCGGTGAGGAGACCCAGTACTTC. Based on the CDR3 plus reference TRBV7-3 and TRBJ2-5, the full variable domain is GAGVSQTPSNKVTEKGKYVELRCDPISGHTALYWYRQSLGQGPEFLIYFQGTGAADDSGLPNDRFFAVRPEGSVSTLKIQRTERGDSAVYLCASSLFGEETQYFGPGTRLLVL.

CDR3 residues: CASSPHPSEVNTEAFF. The CDR3 bases are TGTGCCAGCAGTCCACACCCCTCCGAAGTGAACACTGAAGCTTTCTTT. This chain links TRBV27 with TRBJ1-1; D gene unclear. The CDR3 runs 16 residues. V was shortened by 5 bases and J by 0 bases, with 16 bases between the two germline ends. The germline CDR1 and CDR2 sequences are MNHEY and SMNVEV (reference sequence).

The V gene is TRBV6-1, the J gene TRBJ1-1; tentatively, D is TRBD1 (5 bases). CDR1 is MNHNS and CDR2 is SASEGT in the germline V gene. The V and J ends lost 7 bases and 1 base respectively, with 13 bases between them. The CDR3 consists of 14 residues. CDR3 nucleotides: TGTGCCAGCACTCGGGGGATCCAGAACACTGAAGCTTTCTTT. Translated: CASTRGIQNTEAFF.

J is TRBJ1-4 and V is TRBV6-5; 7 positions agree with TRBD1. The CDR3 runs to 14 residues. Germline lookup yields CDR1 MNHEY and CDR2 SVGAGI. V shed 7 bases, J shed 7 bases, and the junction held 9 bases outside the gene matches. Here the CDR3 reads CASTPRTGGEKLFF. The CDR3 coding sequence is TGTGCCAGCACCCCCCGGACAGGAGGTGAAAAACTGTTTTTT.

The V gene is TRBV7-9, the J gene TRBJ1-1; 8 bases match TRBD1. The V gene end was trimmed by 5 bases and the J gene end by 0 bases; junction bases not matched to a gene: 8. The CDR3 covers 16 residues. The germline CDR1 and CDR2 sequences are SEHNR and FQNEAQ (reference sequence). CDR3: CASSTLRTGMNTEAFF. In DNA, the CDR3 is TGTGCCAGCAGCACGCTAAGGACAGGGATGAACACTGAAGCTTTCTTT. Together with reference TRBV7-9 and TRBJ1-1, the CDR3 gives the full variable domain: DTGVSQNPRHKITKRGQNVTFRCDPISEHNRLYWYRQTLGQGPEFLTYFQNEAQLEKSRLLSDRFSAERPKGSFSTLEIQRTEQGDSAMYLCASSTLRTGMNTEAFFGQGTRLTVV.